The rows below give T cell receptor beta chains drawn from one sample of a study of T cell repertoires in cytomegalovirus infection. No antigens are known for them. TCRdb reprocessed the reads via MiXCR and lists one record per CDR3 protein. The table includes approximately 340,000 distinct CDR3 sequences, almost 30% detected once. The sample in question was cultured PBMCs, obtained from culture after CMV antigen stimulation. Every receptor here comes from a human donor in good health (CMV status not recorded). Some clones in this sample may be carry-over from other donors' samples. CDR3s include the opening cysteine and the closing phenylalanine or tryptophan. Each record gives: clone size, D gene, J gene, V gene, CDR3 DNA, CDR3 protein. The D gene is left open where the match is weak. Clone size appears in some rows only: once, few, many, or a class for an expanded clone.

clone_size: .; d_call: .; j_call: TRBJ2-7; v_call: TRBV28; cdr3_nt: TGTGCCAGCAGTCCCGCAGGGCCCCTTATGGGCGAGCAGTACTTC; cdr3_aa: CASSPAGPLMGEQYF
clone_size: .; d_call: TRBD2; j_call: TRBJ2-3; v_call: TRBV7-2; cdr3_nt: TGTGCCAGCAGCCTCCAAGTGGTCGGGAGGGCCGATCGAGATACGCAGTATTTT; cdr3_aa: CASSLQVVGRADRDTQYF
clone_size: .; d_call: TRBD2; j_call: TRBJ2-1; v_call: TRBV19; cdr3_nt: TGTGCCAGTAGTATGACTAGCGGGGGGCCCTACAATGAGCAGTTCTTC; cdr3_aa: CASSMTSGGPYNEQFF
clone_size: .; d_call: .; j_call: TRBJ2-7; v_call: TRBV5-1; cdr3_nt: TGCGCCAGCAGCATCTACCGAAGCTCCTACGAGCAGTACTTC; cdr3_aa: CASSIYRSSYEQYF
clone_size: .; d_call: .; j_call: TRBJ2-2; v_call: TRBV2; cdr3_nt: TGTGCCAGCAGTGGAGCGGTAAACACCGGGGAGCTGTTTTTT; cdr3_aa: CASSGAVNTGELFF
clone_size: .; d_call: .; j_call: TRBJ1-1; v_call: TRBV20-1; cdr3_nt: TGCAGTGCTAGAGTGGGGGGCACTGAAGCTTTCTTT; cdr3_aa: CSARVGGTEAFF
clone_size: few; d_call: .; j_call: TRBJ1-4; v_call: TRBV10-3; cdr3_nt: TGTGCCATCAGTGACCCCACAGTCCAAGACGAAAAACTGTTTTTT; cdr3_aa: CAISDPTVQDEKLFF
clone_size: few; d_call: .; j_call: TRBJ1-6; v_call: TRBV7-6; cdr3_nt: TGTGCCAGCAGCCGCGGGAGCTCCTATAATTCACCCCTCCACTTT; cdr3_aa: CASSRGSSYNSPLHF
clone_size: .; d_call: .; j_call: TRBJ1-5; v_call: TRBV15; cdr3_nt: TGTGCCACCAGCAGAAAAACAGCTAGCAATCAGCCCCAGCATTTT; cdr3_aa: CATSRKTASNQPQHF
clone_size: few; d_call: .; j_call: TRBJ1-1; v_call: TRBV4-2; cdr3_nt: TGTGCCAGCAGCGCGGGACCGGGGGCCACTGAAGCTTTCTTT; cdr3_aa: CASSAGPGATEAFF
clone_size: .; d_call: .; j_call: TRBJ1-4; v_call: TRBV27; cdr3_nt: TGTGCCAGCAGTCAGAAAGCTAATGAAAAACTGTTTTTT; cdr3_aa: CASSQKANEKLFF
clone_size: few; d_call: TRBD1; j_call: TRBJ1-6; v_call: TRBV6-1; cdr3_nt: TGTGCCAGCATCATGGACAGGGCGGGGTCACCCCTCCACTTT; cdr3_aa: CASIMDRAGSPLHF
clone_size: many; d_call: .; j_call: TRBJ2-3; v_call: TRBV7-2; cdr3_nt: TGTGCCAGCAGCTTACAGGTCCGGGATACGCAGTATTTT; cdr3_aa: CASSLQVRDTQYF
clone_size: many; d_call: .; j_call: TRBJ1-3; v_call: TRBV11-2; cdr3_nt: TGTGCCAGCAGCCCCCGGACACTCTCTGGAAACACCATATATTTT; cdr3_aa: CASSPRTLSGNTIYF
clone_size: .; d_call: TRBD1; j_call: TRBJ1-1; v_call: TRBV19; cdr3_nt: TGTGCCAGTAGAACTCTCGGACAGGCCCCTGCAACTGAAGCTTTCTTT; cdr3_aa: CASRTLGQAPATEAFF
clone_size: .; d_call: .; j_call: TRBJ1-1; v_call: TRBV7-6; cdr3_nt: TGTGCCAGCAGCGCTCAACAGAACACTGAAGCTTTCTTT; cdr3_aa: CASSAQQNTEAFF
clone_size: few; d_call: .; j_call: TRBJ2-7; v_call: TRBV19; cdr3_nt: TGTGCCAGTAGTATACAGTCCGGGGGTTTCGAGCAGTACTTC; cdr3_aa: CASSIQSGGFEQYF
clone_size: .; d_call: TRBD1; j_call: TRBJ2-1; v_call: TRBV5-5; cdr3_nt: TGTGCCAGCAGCTGGGGGACAGGGGTTGGCAATGAGCAGTTCTTC; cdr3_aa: CASSWGTGVGNEQFF
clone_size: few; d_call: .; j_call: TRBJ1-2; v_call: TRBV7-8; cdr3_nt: TGTGCCAGCAGCTTAGACCCGAACTATGGCTACACCTTC; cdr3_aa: CASSLDPNYGYTF
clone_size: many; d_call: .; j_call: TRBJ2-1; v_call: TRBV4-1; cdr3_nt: TGCGCCAGCAGCCATCAAACCCAGCGGGTGGAGAGGCAGTTCTTC; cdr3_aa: CASSHQTQRVERQFF
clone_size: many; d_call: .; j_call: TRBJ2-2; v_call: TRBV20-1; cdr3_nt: TGCAGTGGCTGGCTAAGAACAACCGGGGAGCTGTTTTTT; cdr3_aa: CSGWLRTTGELFF
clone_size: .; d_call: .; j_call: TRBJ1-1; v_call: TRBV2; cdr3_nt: TGTGCCAGCAGTGAAGACAGGACGAACACTGAAGCTTTCTTT; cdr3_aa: CASSEDRTNTEAFF
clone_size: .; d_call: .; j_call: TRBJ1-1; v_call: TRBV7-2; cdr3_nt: TGTGCCAGCAGCGTCACTCGGGGGCTGGACACTGAAGCTTTCTTT; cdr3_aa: CASSVTRGLDTEAFF
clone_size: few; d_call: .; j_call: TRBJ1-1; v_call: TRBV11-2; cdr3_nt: TGTGCCAGCAGCTTAGAGGTACTTCAGATCGGGTTCGGGGCTTTCTTT; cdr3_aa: CASSLEVLQIGFGAFF